A selection of T cell receptor beta chains follows, all from one sample in a study of shared clonotypes between healthy human individuals. Method: immunoSEQ multiplex PCR; TCRdb's copy keeps in-frame clones and lacks some. The profile shows millions of clones, roughly 92% of them singletons. The sequenced sample consisted of naive CD4+ T cells sorted from blood. The receptors were gathered from a man aged 18-30 years in good health. The CDR3 runs from the conserved cysteine through the conserved F or W. D genes are given only for firm matches. Size values are once, few and many counts, or a class for expanded clones, and some rows have none.

>-|TRBJ2-1|TRBV5-1|TRBD2
TGCGCCAGCAGCCGGGGAAATAGCGGGAGCTCCTACAATGAGCAGTTCTTC
CASSRGNSGSSYNEQFF
>few|TRBJ1-2|TRBV5-1|-
TGCGCCAGCAGCTTAACAGAGAACTATGGCTACACCTTC
CASSLTENYGYTF
>-|TRBJ1-1|TRBV19|TRBD1
TGTGCCACCATGGGACAGGGTTACACTGAAGCTTTCTTT
CATMGQGYTEAFF
>-|TRBJ1-5|TRBV21-1|-
TGTGCCAGCAGCGGACCTACAGGGTTCAATCAGCCCCAGCATTTT
CASSGPTGFNQPQHF
>-|TRBJ1-4|TRBV10-3|-
TGTGCCATCAAAAGGGGCGAAAAACTGTTTTTT
CAIKRGEKLFF
>few|TRBJ1-6|TRBV9|-
TGTGCCAGCAGCGTAGATGGGGGGAGTTATTCACCCCTCCACTTT
CASSVDGGSYSPLHF
>-|TRBJ1-1|TRBV28|-
TGTGCCAGCAGTTTAGGGGGACGGCTGTACACTGAAGCTTTCTTT
CASSLGGRLYTEAFF
>once|TRBJ2-5|TRBV5-4|-
TGTGCCAGCAGCCCGCTCGAGGGGGGGGGACAAGAGACCCAGTACTTC
CASSPLEGGGQETQYF
>-|TRBJ2-7|TRBV28|TRBD2
TGTGCCAGCAGTCGACCCGGGACTAGCTACGAGCAGTACTTC
CASSRPGTSYEQYF
>-|TRBJ2-4|TRBV19|-
TGTGCCAGTAGTATACCAGCCAAAAACATTCAGTACTTC
CASSIPAKNIQYF